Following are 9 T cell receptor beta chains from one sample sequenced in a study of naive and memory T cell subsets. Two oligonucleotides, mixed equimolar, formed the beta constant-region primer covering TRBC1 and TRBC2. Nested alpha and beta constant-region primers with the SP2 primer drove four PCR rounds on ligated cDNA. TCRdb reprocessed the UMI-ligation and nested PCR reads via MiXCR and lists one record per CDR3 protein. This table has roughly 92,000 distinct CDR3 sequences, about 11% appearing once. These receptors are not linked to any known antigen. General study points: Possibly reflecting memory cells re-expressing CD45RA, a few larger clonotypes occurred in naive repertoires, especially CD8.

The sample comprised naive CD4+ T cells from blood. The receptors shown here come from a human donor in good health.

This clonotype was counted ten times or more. Here the CDR3 DNA reads TGTGCCAGCAGCTTAGGGTGGGTTCCCCTCCAGGGCCCCTCCAATCAGCCCCAGCATTTT. Translated: CASSLGWVPLQGPSNQPQHF. The chain combines TRBV7-3 with TRBJ1-5; a weak D match, TRBD1 (5 bases). CDR1 and CDR2 (germline): SGHTA, FQGTGA. CDR3 length equals 20 residues. The ends were cut back, 2 bases at V and 3 bases at J, with 26 bases in the middle.

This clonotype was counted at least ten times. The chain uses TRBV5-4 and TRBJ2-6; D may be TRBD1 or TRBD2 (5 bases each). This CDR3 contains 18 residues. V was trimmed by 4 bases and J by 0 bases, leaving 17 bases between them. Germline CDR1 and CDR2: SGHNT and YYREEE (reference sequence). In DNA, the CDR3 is TGTGCCAGCAGCGGGGGTGCAGGGATAAGCTCTGGGGCCAACGTCCTGACTTTC. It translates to CASSGGAGISSGANVLTF.

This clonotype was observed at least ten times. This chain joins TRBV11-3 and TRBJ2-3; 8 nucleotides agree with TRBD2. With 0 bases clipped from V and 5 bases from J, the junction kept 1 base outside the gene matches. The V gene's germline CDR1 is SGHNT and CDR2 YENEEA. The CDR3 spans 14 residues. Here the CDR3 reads CASSLDGTRDTQYF. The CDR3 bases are TGTGCCAGCAGCTTAGATGGGACTAGAGATACGCAGTATTTT.

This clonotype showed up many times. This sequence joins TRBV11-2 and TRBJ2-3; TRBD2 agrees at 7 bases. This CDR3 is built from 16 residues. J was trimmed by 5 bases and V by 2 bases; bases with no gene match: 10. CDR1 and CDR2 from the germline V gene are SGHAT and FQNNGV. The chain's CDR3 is CASSLMSGGRIDTQYF. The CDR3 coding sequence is TGTGCCAGCAGCTTAATGTCGGGAGGAAGGATAGATACGCAGTATTTT.

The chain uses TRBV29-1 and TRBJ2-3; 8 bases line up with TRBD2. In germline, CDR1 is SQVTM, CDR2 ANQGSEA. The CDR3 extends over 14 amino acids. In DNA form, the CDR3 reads TGCAGTGACTTGGGGGCCGGGGGGGCAGATACGCAGTATTTT. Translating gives CSDLGAGGADTQYF.

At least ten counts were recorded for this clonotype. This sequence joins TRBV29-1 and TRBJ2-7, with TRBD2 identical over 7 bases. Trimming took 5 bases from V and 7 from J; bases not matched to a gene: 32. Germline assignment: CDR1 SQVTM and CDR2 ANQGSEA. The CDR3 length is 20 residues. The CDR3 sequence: CSVKVSGRAAQVQGTKEQYF. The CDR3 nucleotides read TGCAGCGTTAAGGTTTCGGGTAGGGCCGCGCAGGTCCAAGGGACTAAGGAGCAGTACTTC.

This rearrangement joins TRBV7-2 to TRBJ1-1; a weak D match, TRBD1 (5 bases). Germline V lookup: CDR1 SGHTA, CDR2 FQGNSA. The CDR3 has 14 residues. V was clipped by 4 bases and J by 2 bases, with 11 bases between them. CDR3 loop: CASSYQGGNTEAFF. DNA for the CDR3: TGTGCCAGCAGCTACCAGGGAGGCAACACTGAAGCTTTCTTT. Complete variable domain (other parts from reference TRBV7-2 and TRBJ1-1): GAGVSQSPSNKVTEKGKDVELRCDPISGHTALYWYRQSLGQGLEFLIYFQGNSAPDKSGLPSDRFSAERTGGSVSTLTIQRTQQEDSAVYLCASSYQGGNTEAFFGQGTRLTVV.

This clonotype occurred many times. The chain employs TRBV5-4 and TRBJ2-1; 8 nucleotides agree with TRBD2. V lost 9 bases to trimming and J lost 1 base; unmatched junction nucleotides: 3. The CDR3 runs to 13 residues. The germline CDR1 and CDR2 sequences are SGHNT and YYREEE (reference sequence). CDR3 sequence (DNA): TGTGCCACCGGGAGGGGGTCCTACAATGAGCAGTTCTTC. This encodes CATGRGSYNEQFF.

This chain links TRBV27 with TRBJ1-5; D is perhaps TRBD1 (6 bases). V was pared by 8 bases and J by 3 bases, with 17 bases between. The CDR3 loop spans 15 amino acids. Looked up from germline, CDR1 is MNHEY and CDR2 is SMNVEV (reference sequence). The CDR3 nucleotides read TGTGCCAGCGGCCGACAGGATTCACTCAATCAGCCCCAGCATTTT. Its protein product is CASGRQDSLNQPQHF.